These 18 T cell receptor beta chains came from one sample sequenced in a study. TCRdb analysed the RT-PCR reads with MiXCR anew, one entry per CDR3 protein. Among about 680,000 distinct CDR3 sequences listed, 13% to 15% were seen once. The sample comprised memory CD4+ T cells from blood. The receptors derive from a female donor in good health, serving as a healthy control.

The V gene is TRBV29-1, the J gene TRBJ1-1; no clear D. Germline CDR1 and CDR2: SQVTM and ANQGSEA. This CDR3 region has 12 residues. V dropped 5 bases and J dropped 3 bases, with 10 bases sitting between them. The CDR3 here is CSVHPGDTEAFF. The CDR3 region has the DNA TGCAGCGTTCACCCCGGGGACACTGAAGCTTTCTTT.

This clonotype was counted a few times. The chain joins TRBV4-1 to TRBJ2-7; maybe TRBD1 (5 bases). The CDR3 sequence is 15 residues long. Looked up from germline, CDR1 is MGHRA and CDR2 is YSYEKL. V was cut by 0 bases and J by 10 bases, with 19 bases left in between. CDR3 in amino acids: CASSQDQGGPVSQYF. The CDR3 DNA sequence: TGCGCCAGCAGCCAAGATCAGGGCGGCCCCGTATCCCAGTACTTC.

This clonotype was counted ten times or more. The chain has TRBV11-2 and TRBJ2-3, with 8 bases fitting TRBD1. The CDR3 is 14 amino acids. J lost 5 bases, V lost 4 bases, and 5 bases had no gene match. Looked up from germline, CDR1 is SGHAT and CDR2 is FQNNGV. The CDR3 here is CASSSTGTGDTQYF. The CDR3 bases are TGTGCCAGCAGCTCTACAGGGACAGGAGATACGCAGTATTTT.

This chain connects TRBV25-1 to TRBJ2-1; 7 bases align to TRBD2. The V segment lost 6 bases and the J segment 2 bases; nucleotides outside the gene matches: 7. Germline CDR1 reads MGHDK; CDR2 reads SYGVNS. The length of the CDR3 is 15 residues. CDR3 amino acids: CASRPSGETYNEQFF. The CDR3 coding sequence is TGTGCCAGCAGGCCTAGCGGAGAGACCTACAATGAGCAGTTCTTC.

This clonotype was seen at least ten times. The chain recombines TRBV12-3 or TRBV12-4 with TRBJ1-2; D remains unclear. The CDR3 spans 13 residues. Trimming took 6 bases from V and 4 from J, leaving 12 bases between them. This CDR3 reads CASSSATSYGYTF. The CDR3 DNA reads as TGTGCCAGCAGCTCTGCGACGAGCTATGGCTACACCTTC.

This sequence joins TRBV7-8 and TRBJ2-7, with 9 bases lining up with TRBD2. The ends lost 3 bases at V and 4 bases at J; junction bases unmatched: 7. The CDR3 totals 15 residues. The germline CDR1 and CDR2 sequences are SGHVS and FQNEAQ. In DNA form, the CDR3 reads TGTGCCAGCAGCTTTTCGACTAGCGGCTTTTACGAGCAGTACTTC. The encoded protein is CASSFSTSGFYEQYF.

This clonotype was detected ten times or more. The V call is TRBV5-1, the J call TRBJ2-7; tentatively, D is TRBD1 (6 bases). The CDR3 is 18 amino acids. The V end lost 4 bases, the J end lost 0 bases, and 23 bases lay between the germline ends. CDR1 SGHRS and CDR2 YFSETQ come from the germline V gene. For the CDR3, the DNA is TGCGCCAGCAGCCTGACTATGGGGACACACCAGTTCTCCTACGAGCAGTACTTC. As protein: CASSLTMGTHQFSYEQYF.

The V gene is TRBV6-5, the J gene TRBJ1-6, with TRBD1 as a possible D gene (5 bases). Germline V gene data show CDR1 as MNHEY and CDR2 as SVGAGI. V lost 2 bases, J lost 2 bases, and 13 bases lay in between. CDR3 length: 17 amino acids. The CDR3 bases are TGTGCCAGCAGTTACGATTGGCAGGGCGCCTATAATTCACCCCTCCACTTT. Amino acids: CASSYDWQGAYNSPLHF.

This clonotype was observed a handful of times. Written as DNA, the CDR3 is TGTGCCAGCAGCCCTGTACAGGGCCGCCAAGAGACCCAGTACTTC. Translated: CASSPVQGRQETQYF. V usage is TRBV11-2 and J usage is TRBJ2-5, with a possible D match to TRBD1 (6 bases). V shed 5 bases and J shed 1 base, with 14 bases lying between them. In germline, CDR1 is SGHAT, CDR2 FQNNGV. The CDR3 is 15 amino acids. Filled out from reference TRBV11-2 and TRBJ2-5, the complete variable domain reads EAGVAQSPRYKIIEKRQSVAFWCNPISGHATLYWYQQILGQGPKLLIQFQNNGVVDDSQLPKDRFSAERLKGVDSTLKIQPAKLEDSAVYLCASSPVQGRQETQYFGPGTRLLVL.

The genes are TRBV4-3 and TRBJ2-3; the D is unclear. Trimming took 1 base from V and 4 from J, leaving 9 bases between them. CDR3 length: 14 residues. Per germline, CDR1 LGHNA and CDR2 YSLEER. In DNA, the CDR3 is TGCGCCAGCAGCCAAGCGTTAGTCTCAGATACGCAGTATTTT. Translating it yields CASSQALVSDTQYF.

This clonotype was picked up a small number of times. The chain is built from TRBV28 and TRBJ1-2, with a weak D call TRBD1 (6 bases). Germline V gene data show CDR1 as MDHEN and CDR2 as SYDVKM. Trimming cost V 8 bases and J 5 bases, with 12 bases left between them. CDR3 length equals 12 residues. The DNA for the CDR3 is TGTGCCAGCTGGGGGGCAGGGTATGGCTACACCTTC. Protein: CASWGAGYGYTF.

This clonotype was seen more than once but under ten times. The CDR3 DNA is TGTGCCAGCAGCCACGGGCGGGACTATGGCTACACCTTC. The encoded protein is CASSHGRDYGYTF. The chain combines TRBV3-1 with TRBJ1-2, with D hard to call. Trimming took 3 bases from V and 3 from J, leaving 8 bases between them. CDR3 length: 13 amino acids. The germline V gene encodes CDR1 LGHDT and CDR2 YNNKEL (reference sequence).

This clonotype was picked up many times. V is TRBV5-5 and J is TRBJ2-5, with D uncertain. CDR3 size: 13 residues. Trimming left V 5 bases short and J 5 bases short, with 13 bases between. Germline values: CDR1 SGHKS, CDR2 YYEKEE (reference sequence). This CDR3 reads CASSPPGSETQYF. The DNA for the CDR3 is TGTGCCAGCAGTCCTCCAGGTTCTGAGACCCAGTACTTC.

This chain joins TRBV20-1 and TRBJ2-3; D possibly corresponds to TRBD1 (5 bases). CDR1 and CDR2 from the germline V gene are DFQATT and SNEGSKA (reference sequence). The CDR3 sequence is 14 residues long. Trimming cost V 6 bases and J 3 bases, with 16 bases left between them. The CDR3 loop reads CSAATVGLTDTQYF. The CDR3 coding sequence is TGCAGTGCAGCGACAGTGGGCTTGACAGATACGCAGTATTTT.

This clonotype was observed a handful of times. The V gene is TRBV27, the J gene TRBJ1-2, with D unresolved. CDR3 length equals 12 residues. Trimming shortened V by 3 bases and J by 11 bases, and 13 bases separated the two germline ends. Germline CDR1 is MNHEY and CDR2 is SMNVEV (reference sequence). The CDR3, as DNA: TGTGCCAGCAGTTTTCAGATCGGGGAGTACACCTTC. This codes for CASSFQIGEYTF.

This chain uses TRBV4-3 with TRBJ1-5; 9 bases match TRBD1. J lost 7 bases, V lost 0 bases, and 4 bases had no gene match. This CDR3 spans 15 amino acids. Germline lookup yields CDR1 LGHNA and CDR2 YSLEER. CDR3 region: CASSQEWTGEQPQHF. The CDR3 DNA reads TGCGCCAGCAGCCAAGAATGGACAGGGGAGCAGCCCCAGCATTTT.

This clonotype appeared a few times. The chain links TRBV6-6 to TRBJ2-7; 9 bases are shared with TRBD2. The junction had 2 bases not matched to a gene; V was cut back by 3 bases and J by 5 bases. The CDR3 covers 13 residues. CDR1 is MNHNY, CDR2 SVGAGI, per germline (reference sequence). The CDR3 spells CASSYRTSDEQYF. The CDR3 coding sequence is TGTGCCAGCAGTTATCGGACTAGCGACGAGCAGTACTTC.

The chain employs TRBV7-6 and TRBJ1-4, with D maybe TRBD1 (5 bases). CDR3 length equals 15 residues. The germline CDR1 and CDR2 sequences are SGHVS and FNYEAQ. V lost 3 bases and J lost 8, with 16 bases in between. The CDR3 sequence is CASSLKGNRGEKLFF. In DNA, the CDR3 is TGTGCCAGCAGCTTGAAGGGGAATCGTGGGGAAAAACTGTTTTTT.